This T cell receptor (beta chain) was sequenced in a study of T-cell reconstitution after alpha-beta-depleted transplantation in children. CDR3 length: 11 residues. V was shortened by 6 bases and J by 4 bases, with 8 bases between the two germline ends. Germline CDR1 DFQATT, CDR2 SNEGSKA (reference sequence). This clonotype was seen repeatedly, ten times or more. Unique molecular identifiers were incorporated into the prepared TCRbeta library. TCRdb recomputed calls from the PCR reads with MiXCR, one row per CDR3 protein. The table records about 370,000 distinct CDR3 sequences, about a fifth of them present only once.

This TCR derives from a human donor who donated a stem cell graft to a child with acute myeloid leukemia. Sequencing used PBMCs from the stem cell graft donor, obtained from the stem cell graft. The rearrangement links TRBV20-1 to TRBJ2-3; possible D gene TRBD2, 5 bases. CDR3 nucleotides: TGCAGTGCGAGTAGCGCAGATACGCAGTATTTT. Translated: CSASSADTQYF.